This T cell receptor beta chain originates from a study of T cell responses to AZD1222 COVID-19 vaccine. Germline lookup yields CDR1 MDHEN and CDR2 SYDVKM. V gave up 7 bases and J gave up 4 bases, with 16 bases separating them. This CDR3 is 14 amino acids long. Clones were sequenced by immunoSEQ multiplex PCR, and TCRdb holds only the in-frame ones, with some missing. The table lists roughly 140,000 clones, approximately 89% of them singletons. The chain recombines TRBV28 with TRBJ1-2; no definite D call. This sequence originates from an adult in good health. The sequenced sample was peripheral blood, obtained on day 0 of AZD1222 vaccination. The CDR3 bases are TGTGCCAGCAACGGTGCTTATGAGGGCTATGGCTACACCTTC. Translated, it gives CASNGAYEGYGYTF.